The table lists the clone carrying this T cell receptor beta chain with a few counts. This entry belongs to a study of regulatory T cells in long-lasting Graves disease. Arm-PCR of CDR3 regions with iRepertoire HTBI primers generated TCR beta libraries. A single record per CDR3 protein comes from TCRdb applying MiXCR to the multiplex PCR reads. The sample gives about 430,000 distinct CDR3 sequences, about 15% of which show up once; around 7.6% is in the top ten. Documented time point: newly diagnosed GD, antithyroid drugs for less than 3 months. From PBMCs, RNA was extracted and then used to make the TCR library. This same sample was also taken into another study, of T cells in Graves' hyperthyroidism and ophthalmopathy.

The sequence was obtained from a woman aged 40 to 50 with Graves disease. The starting material was peripheral blood mononuclear cells (PBMCs), obtained at new diagnosis, from a patient treated with antithyroid drugs.

The CDR3 DNA reads TGTGCCAGCAGCCAGGAGGGAGGTGAGCAGTTCTTC. This gives the protein CASSQEGGEQFF. The J gene is TRBJ2-1, the V gene TRBV7-9; possible D gene TRBD2, 6 bases. The CDR3 length is 12 residues. Trimming left V 5 bases short and J 9 bases short, with 11 bases between. Germline loops: CDR1 SEHNR, CDR2 FQNEAQ (reference sequence).